This T cell receptor beta chain was observed in a study of blood T cell repertoires in COVID-19. The authors' processing: Nucleated cell number was recorded as an estimate derived from reference gene primer amplification. Method: immunoSEQ multiplex PCR; TCRdb's copy keeps in-frame clones and lacks some. Clone size and the V and J calls come from that table; the DNA yielded D and trimming. The top ten clones hold roughly 3.7% of a sample with over 200,000 clones, approximately 89% of them seen once. Researchers sorted participants into cohorts using their self-reported clinical history. This CDR3 spans 14 amino acids. Germline V gene data show CDR1 as GTSNPN and CDR2 as SVGIG (reference sequence). With 4 bases clipped from V and 7 bases from J, the junction kept 11 bases outside the gene matches.

The clonotype was recovered from a woman aged 25 to 39 who had been exposed to COVID-19. The J gene is TRBJ2-5, the V gene TRBV30, with 8 bases matching TRBD2. The material sequenced was PBMCs or T cells enriched from blood (not recorded which). CDR3 amino acids: CAWTSGTSDGTQYF. DNA for the CDR3: TGTGCCTGGACCTCCGGGACTAGTGACGGGACCCAGTACTTC.